These T cell receptor beta chains were read from a single sample in a study of T-cell reconstitution after alpha-beta-depleted transplantation in children. From the PCR reads, TCRdb called clonotypes with MiXCR, one entry per CDR3 protein. Altogether about 610,000 distinct CDR3 sequences are present, about 10% being singletons, with the ten largest covering 4%. The source material was PBMCs from the stem cell graft donor, sampled from the stem cell graft. All receptors derive from a human donor who donated a stem cell graft to a child with acute myeloid leukemia. The CDR3 runs from the conserved cysteine through the conserved F or W. The D gene is left open where the match is weak. Clone sizes are given selectively: once, few, many, or a class where the clone is expanded.

TRBV3-1,NA,TRBJ1-2,NA,CASSQGSGARGYTF,TGTGCCAGCAGCCAAGGGTCGGGGGCGCGAGGCTACACCTTC
TRBV12-3/TRBV12-4,few,TRBJ1-1,NA,CASSSDFRTVNTEAFF,TGTGCCAGCAGTTCGGACTTTAGGACAGTGAACACTGAAGCTTTCTTT
TRBV21-1,few,TRBJ1-5,NA,CVLRGGAKQPQHF,TGTGTCCTCAGGGGGGGGGCGAAGCAGCCCCAGCATTTT
TRBV5-6,NA,TRBJ2-1,TRBD2,CASSFEAGGSEQFF,TGTGCCAGCAGCTTCGAAGCGGGAGGTAGTGAGCAGTTCTTC
TRBV5-1,once,TRBJ2-3,TRBD2,CASSLAASGRAIDTQYF,TGCGCCAGCAGCTTGGCAGCTAGCGGGAGGGCCATTGATACGCAGTATTTT
TRBV2,few,TRBJ2-1,TRBD1,CASSSRTGRGEQFF,TGTGCCAGCAGTAGCAGGACAGGTCGGGGTGAGCAGTTCTTC
TRBV5-1,few,TRBJ2-5,TRBD1,CASSLERQGSETQYF,TGCGCCAGCAGCTTGGAGCGACAGGGCTCGGAGACCCAGTACTTC
TRBV9,NA,TRBJ2-5,TRBD2,CASSVDTVTPGLAGETQYF,TGTGCCAGCAGCGTAGATACGGTAACCCCGGGGCTAGCGGGAGAGACCCAGTACTTC
TRBV4-2,many,TRBJ2-7,NA,CASSQDLAGSGQYF,TGTGCCAGCAGCCAAGATCTTGCGGGTTCTGGGCAGTACTTC
TRBV6-1,many,TRBJ2-5,NA,CASSSPGVEETQYF,TGTGCCAGCAGCTCTCCGGGAGTCGAGGAGACCCAGTACTTC
TRBV9,few,TRBJ2-7,NA,CASSVGARLSEQYF,TGTGCCAGCAGCGTAGGAGCTAGGTTGTCCGAGCAGTACTTC
TRBV2,NA,TRBJ2-1,NA,CASSEEGWDEQFF,TGTGCCAGCAGTGAAGAAGGGTGGGATGAGCAGTTCTTC
TRBV15,NA,TRBJ2-2,NA,CATSRGVNTGELFF,TGTGCCACCAGCAGAGGGGTAAACACCGGGGAGCTGTTTTTT
TRBV30,few,TRBJ2-1,NA,CAWSKRTANEQFF,TGTGCCTGGAGTAAGCGGACAGCCAATGAGCAGTTCTTC
TRBV12-3/TRBV12-4,NA,TRBJ1-4,NA,CASSPIGGNEKLFF,TGTGCCAGCAGTCCAATAGGGGGAAATGAAAAACTGTTTTTT
TRBV9,many,TRBJ2-7,NA,CASSVASGAGYEQYF,TGTGCCAGCAGCGTAGCTTCGGGGGCTGGGTACGAGCAGTACTTC
TRBV5-1,NA,TRBJ1-1,TRBD1,CASRTGVMDTEAFF,TGCGCCAGTCGGACAGGGGTGATGGACACTGAAGCTTTCTTT
TRBV29-1,few,TRBJ2-7,NA,CSVEEGDEQYF,TGCAGCGTTGAGGAAGGGGACGAGCAGTACTTC
TRBV10-3,few,TRBJ1-1,NA,CATARAKDTEAFF,TGTGCCACGGCTCGAGCCAAAGACACTGAAGCTTTCTTT
TRBV4-1,NA,TRBJ1-1,NA,CASSRPETGGMNTEAFF,TGCGCCAGCAGCCGGCCGGAAACCGGGGGGATGAACACTGAAGCTTTCTTT
TRBV20-1,NA,TRBJ2-7,TRBD1,CSAGGQGNHEQYF,TGCAGTGCTGGGGGACAGGGTAACCACGAGCAGTACTTC
TRBV5-1,many,TRBJ2-2,NA,CASSFSAANTGELFF,TGCGCCAGCAGCTTCTCAGCGGCGAACACCGGGGAGCTGTTTTTT
TRBV6-5,few,TRBJ2-1,NA,CASSYPQGMTYNEQFF,TGTGCCAGCAGTTACCCTCAGGGGATGACCTACAATGAGCAGTTCTTC
TRBV24-1,NA,TRBJ2-1,NA,CATSVTSSSYNEQFF,TGTGCCACCAGTGTTACATCTAGCTCCTACAATGAGCAGTTCTTC
TRBV29-1,NA,TRBJ1-5,NA,CSVVGGLGQPQHF,TGCAGCGTCGTTGGGGGACTGGGTCAGCCCCAGCATTTT
TRBV30,NA,TRBJ2-2,NA,CAWRSGNTGELFF,TGTGCCTGGAGGTCAGGGAACACCGGGGAGCTGTTTTTT
TRBV3-1,few,TRBJ1-4,TRBD1,CASSIQGGNEKLFF,TGTGCCAGCAGCATCCAGGGGGGGAATGAAAAACTGTTTTTT
TRBV2,many,TRBJ2-7,TRBD1,CASSLNRGRTYEQYF,TGTGCCAGCAGTCTAAACAGGGGGAGGACCTACGAGCAGTACTTC
TRBV5-1,many,TRBJ2-1,TRBD2,CASSSRLAGAGEQFF,TGCGCCAGCAGCTCACGACTAGCGGGAGCCGGTGAGCAGTTCTTC
TRBV30,NA,TRBJ1-1,NA,CAWSQGPTEAFF,TGTGCCTGGAGCCAAGGTCCCACTGAAGCTTTCTTT
TRBV7-2,few,TRBJ2-4,NA,CAATGYGNIQYF,TGTGCCGCCACGGGGTACGGAAACATTCAGTACTTC
TRBV6-2/TRBV6-3,few,TRBJ2-1,NA,CASSYSSHEQFF,TGTGCCAGCAGTTACTCGTCCCATGAGCAGTTCTTC
TRBV5-1,many,TRBJ2-1,NA,CASSLSSGYLEERNNEQFF,TGCGCCAGCAGCTTGTCATCAGGGTATCTCGAGGAACGGAATAATGAGCAGTTCTTC
TRBV7-2,many,TRBJ2-7,TRBD1,CASSLSGDRGWYEQYF,TGTGCCAGCAGCTTATCGGGGGACAGGGGTTGGTACGAGCAGTACTTC
TRBV6-5,many,TRBJ1-5,TRBD1,CASSYRGRDQPQHF,TGTGCCAGCAGTTACAGGGGGCGCGATCAGCCCCAGCATTTT
TRBV10-3,few,TRBJ2-3,NA,CATAGADTQYF,TGTGCCACCGCTGGGGCAGATACGCAGTATTTT
TRBV6-1,many,TRBJ2-2,TRBD2,CASSLSGRAANTGELFF,TGTGCCAGCAGTCTCAGCGGGAGGGCCGCGAACACCGGGGAGCTGTTTTTT
TRBV4-2,NA,TRBJ2-1,NA,CASSPRTAGIYNEQFF,TGTGCCAGCAGCCCGCGGACAGCCGGTATTTACAATGAGCAGTTCTTC
TRBV11-2,NA,TRBJ2-7,TRBD2,CASSLVGGSLSSEQYF,TGTGCCAGCAGCTTAGTTGGCGGGAGTCTATCGTCCGAGCAGTACTTC
TRBV20-1,NA,TRBJ2-2,NA,CSAADVEGLGTGELFF,TGCAGTGCTGCAGACGTGGAGGGATTAGGGACCGGGGAGCTGTTTTTT
TRBV30,NA,TRBJ2-1,TRBD2,CAWRLAGSFHEQFF,TGTGCCTGGCGACTAGCGGGAAGTTTCCATGAGCAGTTCTTC
TRBV12-3/TRBV12-4,many,TRBJ1-1,TRBD1,CASSLGQGLMNTEAFF,TGTGCCAGCAGTCTTGGACAGGGCCTCATGAACACTGAAGCTTTCTTT
TRBV5-6,NA,TRBJ1-4,NA,CASSLAGEDATRDEKLFF,TGTGCCAGCAGCTTGGCCGGCGAGGACGCTACCAGGGATGAAAAACTGTTTTTT
TRBV7-2,many,TRBJ2-1,NA,CASSSDMGHNEQFF,TGTGCCAGCAGCTCCGATATGGGGCACAATGAGCAGTTCTTC
TRBV20-1,few,TRBJ1-5,TRBD1,CSANRQGLSNQPQHF,TGCAGTGCCAACAGACAGGGACTTAGCAATCAGCCCCAGCATTTT
TRBV29-1,few,TRBJ2-7,TRBD1,CSVEPGQGREQYF,TGCAGCGTTGAACCGGGACAGGGGCGCGAGCAGTACTTC
TRBV29-1,few,TRBJ2-5,TRBD1,CSATGAEETQYF,TGCAGCGCCACAGGGGCCGAAGAGACCCAGTACTTC
TRBV15,NA,TRBJ1-1,NA,CATSRRKGVYTEAFF,TGTGCCACCAGCAGGCGGAAGGGGGTTTACACTGAAGCTTTCTTT
TRBV3-1,NA,TRBJ1-2,NA,CASSLTGETYGYTF,TGTGCCAGCAGCCTCACCGGGGAGACCTATGGCTACACCTTC
TRBV7-8,few,TRBJ1-2,NA,CASSLGGIDYGYTF,TGTGCCAGCAGCTTAGGGGGTATCGACTATGGCTACACCTTC
TRBV20-1,few,TRBJ2-3,NA,CSAPRSSTDTQYF,TGCAGTGCTCCCCGGAGTAGCACAGATACGCAGTATTTT
TRBV19,NA,TRBJ1-2,NA,CASLPSQRQANYGYTF,TGTGCCAGCCTTCCCTCACAAAGGCAGGCTAACTATGGCTACACCTTC